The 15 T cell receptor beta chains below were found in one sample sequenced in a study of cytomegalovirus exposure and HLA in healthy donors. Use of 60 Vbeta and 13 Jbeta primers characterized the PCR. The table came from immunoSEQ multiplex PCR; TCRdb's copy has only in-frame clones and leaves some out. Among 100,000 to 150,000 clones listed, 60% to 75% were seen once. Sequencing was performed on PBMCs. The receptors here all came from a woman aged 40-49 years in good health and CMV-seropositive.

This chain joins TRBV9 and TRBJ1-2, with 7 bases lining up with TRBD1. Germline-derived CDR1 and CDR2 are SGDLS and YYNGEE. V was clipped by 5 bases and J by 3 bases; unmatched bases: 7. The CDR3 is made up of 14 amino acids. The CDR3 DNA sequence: TGTGCCAGCAGACCGACAGGGAGAGACTATGGCTACACCTTC. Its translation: CASRPTGRDYGYTF.

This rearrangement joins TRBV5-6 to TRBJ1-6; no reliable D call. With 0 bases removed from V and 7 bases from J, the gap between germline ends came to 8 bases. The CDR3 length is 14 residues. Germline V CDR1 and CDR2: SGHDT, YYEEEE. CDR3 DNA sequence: TGTGCCAGCAGCTTGGGCCGGAGGAATTCACCCCTCCACTTT. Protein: CASSLGRRNSPLHF.

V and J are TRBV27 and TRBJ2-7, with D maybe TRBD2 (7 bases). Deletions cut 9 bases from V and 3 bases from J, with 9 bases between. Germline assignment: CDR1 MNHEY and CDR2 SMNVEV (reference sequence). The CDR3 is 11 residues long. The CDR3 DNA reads TGTGCCAGTAGGGGGGGCTACGAGCAGTACTTC. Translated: CASRGGYEQYF.

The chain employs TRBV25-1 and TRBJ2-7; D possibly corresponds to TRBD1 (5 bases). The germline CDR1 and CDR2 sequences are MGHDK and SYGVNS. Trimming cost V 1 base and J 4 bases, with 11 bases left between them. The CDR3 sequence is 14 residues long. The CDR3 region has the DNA TGTGCCAGCAGTGAATCGGGCAGGGCTTACGAGCAGTACTTC. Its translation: CASSESGRAYEQYF.

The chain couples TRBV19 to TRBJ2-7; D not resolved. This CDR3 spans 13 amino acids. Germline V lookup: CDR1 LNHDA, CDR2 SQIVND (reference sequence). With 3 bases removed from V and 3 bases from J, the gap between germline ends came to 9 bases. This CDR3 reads CASSMGPVYEQYF. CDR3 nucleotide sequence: TGTGCCAGTAGTATGGGCCCCGTCTACGAGCAGTACTTC. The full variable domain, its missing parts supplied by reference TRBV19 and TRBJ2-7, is DGGITQSPKYLFRKEGQNVTLSCEQNLNHDAMYWYRQDPGQGLRLIYYSQIVNDFQKGDIAEGYSVSREKKESFPLTVTSAQKNPTAFYLCASSMGPVYEQYFGPGTRLTVT.

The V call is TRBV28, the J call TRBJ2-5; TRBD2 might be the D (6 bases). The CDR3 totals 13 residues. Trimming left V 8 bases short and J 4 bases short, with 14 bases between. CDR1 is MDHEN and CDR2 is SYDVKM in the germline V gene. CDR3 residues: CASGSGSRETQYF. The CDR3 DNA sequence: TGTGCCAGCGGTTCCGGGAGTAGAGAGACCCAGTACTTC.

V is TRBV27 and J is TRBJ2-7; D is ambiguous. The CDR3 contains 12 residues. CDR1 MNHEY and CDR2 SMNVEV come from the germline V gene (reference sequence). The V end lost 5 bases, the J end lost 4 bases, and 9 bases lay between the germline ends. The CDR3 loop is CASSPGLYEQYF. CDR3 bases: TGTGCCAGCAGTCCCGGTCTGTACGAGCAGTACTTC.

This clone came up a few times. CDR3 protein: CASREDWVREKLFF. CDR3 nucleotide sequence: TGTGCCAGCAGAGAGGACTGGGTAAGGGAAAAACTGTTTTTT. The chain recombines TRBV6-6 with TRBJ1-4; D is undetermined. Germline-derived CDR1 and CDR2 are MNHNY and SVGAGI (reference sequence). The CDR3 covers 14 residues. V was shortened by 6 bases and J by 8 bases, with 16 bases between the two germline ends.

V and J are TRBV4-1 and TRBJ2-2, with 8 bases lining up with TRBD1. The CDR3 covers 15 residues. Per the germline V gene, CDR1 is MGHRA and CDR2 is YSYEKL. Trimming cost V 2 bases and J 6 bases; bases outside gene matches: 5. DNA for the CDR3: TGCGCCAGCAGCCAACAGGGGGCTAGTGCCGGGGAGCTGTTTTTT. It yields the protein CASSQQGASAGELFF.

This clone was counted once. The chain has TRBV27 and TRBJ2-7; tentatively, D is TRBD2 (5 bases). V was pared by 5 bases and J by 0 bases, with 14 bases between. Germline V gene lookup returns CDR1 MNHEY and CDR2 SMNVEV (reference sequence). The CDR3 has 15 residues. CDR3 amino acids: CASSTPFGSSYEQYF. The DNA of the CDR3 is TGTGCCAGCAGTACCCCGTTTGGGAGCTCCTACGAGCAGTACTTC.

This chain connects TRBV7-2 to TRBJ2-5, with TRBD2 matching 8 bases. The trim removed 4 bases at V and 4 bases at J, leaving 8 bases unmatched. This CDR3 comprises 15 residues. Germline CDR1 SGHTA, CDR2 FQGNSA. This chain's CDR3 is CASSSAGAYVETQYF. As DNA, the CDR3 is TGTGCCAGCAGCTCAGCGGGGGCCTACGTAGAGACCCAGTACTTC.

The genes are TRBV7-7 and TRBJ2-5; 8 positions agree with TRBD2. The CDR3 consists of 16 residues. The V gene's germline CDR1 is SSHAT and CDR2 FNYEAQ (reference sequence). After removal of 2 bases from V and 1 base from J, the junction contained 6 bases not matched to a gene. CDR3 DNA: TGTGCCAGCAGCTTATTAAGCGGGGGAATCCAAGAGACCCAGTACTTC. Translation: CASSLLSGGIQETQYF.

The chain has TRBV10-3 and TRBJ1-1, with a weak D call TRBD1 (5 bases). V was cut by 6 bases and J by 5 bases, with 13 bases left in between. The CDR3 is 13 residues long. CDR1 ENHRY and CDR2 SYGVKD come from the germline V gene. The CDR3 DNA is TGTGCCATCAGGGGGGGATTTGGGACTGAAGCTTTCTTT. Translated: CAIRGGFGTEAFF.

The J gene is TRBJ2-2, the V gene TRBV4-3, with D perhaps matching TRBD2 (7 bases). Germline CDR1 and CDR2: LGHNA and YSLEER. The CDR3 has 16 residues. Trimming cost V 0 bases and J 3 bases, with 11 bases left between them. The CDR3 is CASSQDRGADTGELFF. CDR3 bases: TGCGCCAGCAGCCAAGATCGGGGGGCAGACACCGGGGAGCTGTTTTTT.

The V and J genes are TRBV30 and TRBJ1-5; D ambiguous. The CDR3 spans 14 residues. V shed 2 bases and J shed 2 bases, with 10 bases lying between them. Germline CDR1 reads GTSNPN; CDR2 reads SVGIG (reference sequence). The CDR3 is CAWSTHSGNQPQHF. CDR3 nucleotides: TGTGCCTGGAGTACCCACTCGGGCAATCAGCCCCAGCATTTT.